A selection of T cell receptor beta chains follows, all from one sample in a study of CD4 T cells in relation to SARS-CoV-2 and coronaviruses. Their antigens remain unidentified. Method: immunoSEQ multiplex PCR; TCRdb's copy keeps in-frame clones and lacks some. In the table there are approximately 20,000 clones, 70% to 90% of which are singletons. Sequencing input: CD4+ T cells from PBMCs, cultured in vitro. All receptors derive from a human donor in good health. Both conserved end residues are part of each CDR3. The D gene is left open where the match is weak. Rows may omit the clone size; those that give it use once, few, many or a size class.

CASSLAFQGQETQYF | TGTGCCAGCAGCTTAGCATTCCAGGGGCAAGAGACCCAGTACTTC | TRBJ2-5 | TRBV7-2 | NA | NA
CASSLPRTGTSGGPGNEQFF | TGTGCCAGCAGCTTGCCCAGGACAGGGACTAGCGGGGGGCCCGGCAATGAGCAGTTCTTC | TRBJ2-1 | TRBV5-4 | TRBD2 | NA
CASSQNSIAEKLFF | TGCGCCAGCAGCCAAAACAGCATTGCTGAAAAACTGTTTTTT | TRBJ1-4 | TRBV4-3 | NA | NA
CASSLDMTSGRGEQFF | TGTGCCAGCAGCTTAGATATGACTAGCGGGAGAGGTGAGCAGTTCTTC | TRBJ2-1 | TRBV11-2 | TRBD2 | NA
CASSYRTTQETQYF | TGTGCCAGCAGCTACCGGACTACACAAGAGACCCAGTACTTC | TRBJ2-5 | TRBV3-1/TRBV3-2 | NA | NA
CASSYALGVAKNIQYF | TGTGCCAGCAGTTACGCCCTTGGAGTAGCCAAAAACATTCAGTACTTC | TRBJ2-4 | TRBV6-5 | NA | NA
CASSKKVTGGCTDTQYF | TGTGCCAGCAGCAAAAAAGTGACAGGGGGCTGCACAGATACGCAGTATTTT | TRBJ2-3 | TRBV21-1 | NA | NA
CASRRTGGYEQYF | TGTGCCAGCAGAAGGACAGGGGGATACGAGCAGTACTTC | TRBJ2-7 | TRBV6-5 | TRBD1 | NA
CASSASQRPQHF | TGTGCCAGCAGTGCAAGCCAGAGGCCCCAGCATTTT | TRBJ1-5 | TRBV12-3/TRBV12-4 | NA | few
CASSWGTNTGELFF | TGCGCCAGCAGTTGGGGTACGAACACCGGGGAGCTGTTTTTT | TRBJ2-2 | TRBV5-1 | NA | NA
CASSLSYSEQYF | TGTGCCAGCAGTCTTTCTTATTCCGAGCAGTACTTC | TRBJ2-7 | TRBV2 | NA | NA
CASSQEAPTGADYGYTF | TGTGCCAGCAGCCAAGAAGCCCCAACGGGGGCCGACTATGGCTACACCTTC | TRBJ1-2 | TRBV3-1/TRBV3-2 | NA | NA
CAWSGRGIFNYGYTF | TGTGCCTGGAGTGGCAGGGGAATCTTTAACTATGGCTACACCTTC | TRBJ1-2 | TRBV30 | NA | NA
CASSDQGPNYNEQFF | TGTGCCAGCAGTGATCAGGGCCCCAATTACAATGAGCAGTTCTTC | TRBJ2-1 | TRBV6-1 | NA | once
CASSLVAAGRNEQFF | TGTGCCAGCAGCTTAGTGGCAGCGGGGCGGAATGAGCAGTTCTTC | TRBJ2-1 | TRBV7-6 | TRBD2 | NA
CASRTGGGTLEFHEQYF | TGTGCCAGCCGCACTGGTGGGGGCACACTAGAGTTCCACGAGCAGTACTTC | TRBJ2-7 | TRBV28 | NA | NA
CASSNWDFNEQFF | TGTGCCAGCAGTAATTGGGACTTCAATGAGCAGTTCTTC | TRBJ2-1 | TRBV6-5 | NA | NA
CAITPDRRDTIYF | TGTGCCATCACCCCCGACCGGAGGGACACCATATATTTT | TRBJ1-3 | TRBV10-3 | NA | NA
CASSITGGNEKLFF | TGTGCCAGTAGCATTACCGGGGGGAATGAAAAACTGTTTTTT | TRBJ1-4 | TRBV19 | NA | NA
CAFLRRENEKLFF | TGTGCCTTCCTCCGACGGGAAAATGAAAAACTGTTTTTT | TRBJ1-4 | TRBV6-5 | NA | NA
CASSPTIMNTEAFF | TGTGCCAGCAGCCCAACAATTATGAACACTGAAGCTTTCTTT | TRBJ1-1 | TRBV7-9 | NA | NA
CAWSAQVNTIYF | TGTGCCTGGAGTGCACAGGTAAACACCATATATTTT | TRBJ1-3 | TRBV30 | NA | NA
CASSQDRSNQPQHF | TGTGCCAGCAGCCAAGATAGGAGCAATCAGCCCCAGCATTTT | TRBJ1-5 | TRBV14 | NA | once
CASSLQEGGNTEAFF | TGTGCCAGCAGCTTACAGGAAGGGGGAAACACTGAAGCTTTCTTT | TRBJ1-1 | TRBV7-6 | NA | NA
CASSDPPSGANVLTF | TGTGCCAGCAGTGACCCTCCCTCCGGGGCCAACGTCCTGACTTTC | TRBJ2-6 | TRBV6-1 | NA | NA
CASSSGPGNTIYF | TGTGCCAGCAGCTCCGGACCAGGAAACACCATATATTTT | TRBJ1-3 | TRBV5-8 | NA | once
CASSLALRQGETFF | TGTGCCAGCAGCTTAGCCCTCAGACAGGGTGAAACTTTCTTT | TRBJ1-1 | TRBV7-2 | TRBD1 | NA
CASSLGQGYTDTQYF | TGTGCCAGCAGCTTAGGACAGGGGTACACAGATACGCAGTATTTT | TRBJ2-3 | TRBV11-3 | TRBD1 | NA
CASSRPPGTSGSYEQYF | TGTGCCAGCAGTCGCCCCCCAGGGACTAGCGGCTCCTACGAGCAGTACTTC | TRBJ2-7 | TRBV6-2/TRBV6-3 | TRBD2 | NA
CASSFRLGEQFF | TGTGCCAGCAGTTTCCGTTTGGGTGAGCAGTTCTTC | TRBJ2-1 | TRBV14 | NA | NA
CASNRTGDTEAFF | TGTGCCAGCAATCGGACAGGGGATACTGAAGCTTTCTTT | TRBJ1-1 | TRBV3-1/TRBV3-2 | TRBD1 | NA
CASSEVGNIQYF | TGTGCCAGCAGTGAAGTGGGAAACATTCAGTACTTC | TRBJ2-4 | TRBV6-1 | NA | NA
CASSLDSGYTGELFF | TGTGCCAGCAGTTTGGATAGCGGGTACACCGGGGAGCTGTTTTTT | TRBJ2-2 | TRBV27 | TRBD2 | NA
CASSLGGTQRVGYTF | TGCGCCAGCAGCTTGGGGGGAACCCAACGTGTTGGCTACACCTTC | TRBJ1-2 | TRBV5-1 | NA | NA
CASSLVGGRAYEQYF | TGCGCCAGCAGCTTGGTTGGCGGGAGGGCCTACGAGCAGTACTTC | TRBJ2-7 | TRBV5-1 | TRBD2 | NA
CASSYSPLSGANVLTF | TGTGCCAGCAGTTACTCGCCTCTTTCTGGGGCCAACGTCCTGACTTTC | TRBJ2-6 | TRBV6-2/TRBV6-3 | NA | NA
CASSTRTGGSYGYTF | TGTGCCAGCAGTACGAGAACAGGGGGAAGTTATGGCTACACCTTC | TRBJ1-2 | TRBV6-2/TRBV6-3 | TRBD1 | NA
CASSILLQVNEQFF | TGTGCCAGTAGTATCCTCTTACAGGTCAATGAGCAGTTCTTC | TRBJ2-1 | TRBV19 | NA | NA
CASSYGTSGSYEQYF | TGTGCCAGCAGTTACGGGACTAGCGGTTCTTACGAGCAGTACTTC | TRBJ2-7 | TRBV6-5 | TRBD2 | NA
CSVRELGETQYF | TGCAGCGTCCGGGAGTTGGGAGAGACCCAGTACTTC | TRBJ2-5 | TRBV29-1 | NA | once
CASSDAGLAGGFYEQYF | TGTGCCAGCAGTGACGCCGGACTAGCGGGAGGATTTTACGAGCAGTACTTC | TRBJ2-7 | TRBV6-4 | TRBD2 | NA
CASRQRGYEQYF | TGTGCCAGCAGACAACGGGGATACGAGCAGTACTTC | TRBJ2-7 | TRBV7-2 | NA | NA
CAGGDSSSGANVLTF | TGTGCCGGAGGAGACAGCAGCTCTGGGGCCAACGTCCTGACTTTC | TRBJ2-6 | TRBV6-6 | NA | few
CASSYSGEDTEAFF | TGTGCCAGCAGTTACTCGGGTGAAGACACTGAAGCTTTCTTT | TRBJ1-1 | TRBV6-5 | NA | NA